Listed here are 3 T cell receptor beta chains from one sample, sequenced in a study of shared clonotypes between healthy human individuals. Profiling relied on immunoSEQ multiplex PCR, and the TCRdb table lists in-frame clones only, not all of them. The sample lists about 2.1 million clones, about 94% occurring once. The naive CD8 subset, CD45RO-negative cells positively selected for CCR7, excluded terminally differentiated effector memory CD45RA+ cells. Material: naive CD8+ T cells from PBMCs. The receptor set was obtained from a man between 18 and 35 years old in good health. Some clones in this sample may be carry-over from other donors' samples.

This clone showed up just once. The chain couples TRBV9 to TRBJ2-1; possibly TRBD2 for D (5 bases). The ends were cut back, 2 bases at V and 5 bases at J, with 14 bases in the middle. This CDR3 is built from 15 residues. Per the germline V gene, CDR1 is SGDLS and CDR2 is YYNGEE. CDR3 region: CASSVKGSSNNEQFF. CDR3 nucleotides: TGTGCCAGCAGCGTTAAAGGGAGTTCCAACAATGAGCAGTTCTTC.

The chain employs TRBV7-6 and TRBJ2-3; TRBD1 aligns across 7 bases. This CDR3 region has 17 residues. With V trimmed by 5 bases and J by 2 bases, 13 bases remained unmatched. CDR1 and CDR2 from the germline V gene are SGHVS and FNYEAQ. CDR3 DNA: TGTGCCAGCAGCCGAACCGGGACAGCAACCTTCACAGATACGCAGTATTTT. Translated: CASSRTGTATFTDTQYF.

V and J are TRBV5-1 and TRBJ2-3; 8 bases align to TRBD1. Germline values: CDR1 SGHRS, CDR2 YFSETQ. V dropped 3 bases and J dropped 5; count of bases not matched to a gene: 20. This CDR3 spans 19 amino acids. CDR3 coding DNA: TGCGCCAGCAGCTCGGAAACTTCGCGGACAGGGACCCGCGGAGATACGCAGTATTTT. Translation gives CASSSETSRTGTRGDTQYF.